This T cell receptor beta chain stems from a study of multiple sclerosis patients with progressive multifocal leukoencephalopathy. The time point was: 12 to 13 months of natalizumab therapy. The repertoire was sequenced with immunoSEQ multiplex PCR; TCRdb's copy has only in-frame clones and lacks some. Of some 27,000 clones in the sample, around 90% are singletons; the top ten hold about 1.3%. Details on this clone: Its target is not known.

Broader study findings: Most PML patients had lower entropy, suggesting less diverse TRB repertoires.

The CDR3 length is 13 residues. The germline gives CDR1 SGHTA, CDR2 FQGTGA. Trimming left V 1 base short and J 4 bases short, with 7 bases between. The clonotype originates from a human donor with multiple sclerosis. The material was PBMCs, obtained from a patient treated with natalizumab. This rearrangement joins TRBV7-3 to TRBJ1-1; D unresolved. The CDR3, as DNA: TGTGCCAGCAGCTTAAGACGATCCACTGAAGCTTTCTTT. Translation gives CASSLRRSTEAFF.